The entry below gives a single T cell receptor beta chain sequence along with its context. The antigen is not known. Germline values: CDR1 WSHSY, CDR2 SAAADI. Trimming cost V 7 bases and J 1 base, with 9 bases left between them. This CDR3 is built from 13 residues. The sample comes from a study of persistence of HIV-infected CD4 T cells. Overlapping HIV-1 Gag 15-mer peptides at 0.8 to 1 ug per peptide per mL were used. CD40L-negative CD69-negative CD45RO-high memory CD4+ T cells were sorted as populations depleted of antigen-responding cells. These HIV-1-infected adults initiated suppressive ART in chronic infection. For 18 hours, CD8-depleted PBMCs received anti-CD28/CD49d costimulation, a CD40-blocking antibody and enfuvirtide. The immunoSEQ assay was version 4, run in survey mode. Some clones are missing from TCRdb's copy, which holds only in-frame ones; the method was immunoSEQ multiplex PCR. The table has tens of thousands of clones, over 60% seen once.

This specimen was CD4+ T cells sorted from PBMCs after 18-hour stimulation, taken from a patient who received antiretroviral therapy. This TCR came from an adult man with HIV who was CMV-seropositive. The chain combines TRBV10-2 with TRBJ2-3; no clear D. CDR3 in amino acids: CASNFGGTDTQYF. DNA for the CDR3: TGCGCCAGCAATTTTGGAGGCACAGATACGCAGTATTTT.